The 12 T cell receptor beta chains reported below all come from one sample, sequenced in a study of T cells in Graves' hyperthyroidism and ophthalmopathy. Researchers amplified the TCR beta CDR3 regions from RNA transcripts. The HTBI primer set drove a first-round RT-PCR of the TCR CDR3. Each CDR3 protein is one row after TCRdb ran MiXCR on the multiplex PCR reads. The sample holds over 90,000 distinct CDR3 sequences, roughly 44% seen once. The material sequenced was blood. The receptors come from a man aged 40-49 years with Graves' hyperthyroidism.

Turning to this clonotype: A much more abundant neighbour one base away suggests this may be a read error. Since no conserved phenylalanine or tryptophan closes the CDR3, a read error is the likely cause. The chain uses TRBV15 and TRBJ2-6; D gene uncertain. This CDR3 contains 15 residues. CDR1 and CDR2 from the germline V gene are LNHNV and YYDKDF (reference sequence). V was shortened by 5 bases and J by 0 bases, with 8 bases between the two germline ends. CDR3 protein: CATSDWSSGANVLTS. CDR3 DNA: TGTGCCACCAGCGATTGGAGCTCTGGGGCCAACGTCCTGACTTCC.

This clonotype was seen at least ten times. The chain's CDR3 is CASRDQGLSNQPQHF. For the CDR3, the DNA is TGTGCCAGTCGTGACCAGGGTTTGAGCAATCAGCCCCAGCATTTT. The chain has TRBV19 and TRBJ1-5; D perhaps matches TRBD1 (5 bases). Trimming stripped 8 bases from V and 1 base from J, with 15 bases between. The CDR3 length is 15 residues. Germline-derived CDR1 and CDR2 are LNHDA and SQIVND (reference sequence).

This clonotype was recorded only once. The chain couples TRBV20-1 to TRBJ1-4; D might be TRBD1 (6 bases). V was shortened by 1 base and J by 8 bases, with 17 bases between the two germline ends. Germline CDR1 and CDR2: DFQATT and SNEGSKA (reference sequence). CDR3 length equals 15 residues. CDR3 protein: CSARGGGGCGEKLFF. CDR3 DNA sequence: TGCAGTGCTAGAGGAGGAGGGGGTTGTGGGGAAAAACTGTTTTTT.

This clonotype has at least ten counts. V usage is TRBV18 and J usage is TRBJ1-6, with 8 bases matching TRBD1. Germline CDR1 and CDR2: KGHSH and LQKENI. Unmatched junction bases numbered 5, after V lost 0 bases and J lost 7 bases. This CDR3 is 16 amino acids long. Here the CDR3 reads CASSPPPDRENSPLHF. The CDR3 nucleotides read TGTGCCAGCTCACCACCTCCGGACAGGGAGAATTCACCCCTCCACTTT.

Within the sample, this clonotype is medium-sized. The gene calls are TRBV29-1 and TRBJ1-2, with D uncertain. CDR1 and CDR2 (germline): SQVTM, ANQGSEA. This CDR3 comprises 11 residues. V was shortened by 1 base and J by 8 bases, with 8 bases between the two germline ends. As DNA, the CDR3 is TGCAGCGTTGAAGGGGGTCGCGGCTACACCTTC. Its translation is CSVEGGRGYTF.

On this clonotype: The CDR3 ends on some other residue instead of the conserved phenylalanine or tryptophan, so this is likely a read error. The CDR3 spells CASSLGLYEQYC. DNA for the CDR3: TGTGCCAGCAGTCTGGGCCTCTACGAGCAGTACTGC. The J gene is TRBJ2-7, the V gene TRBV25-1; D gene uncertain. The CDR3 consists of 12 residues. Germline V gives CDR1 MGHDK, CDR2 SYGVNS. The V end lost 5 bases, the J end lost 3 bases, and 8 bases lay between the germline ends.

CDR3 residues: CASSEVAAGAGNEQYF. The CDR3, as DNA: TGTGCCAGCAGTGAAGTAGCGGCGGGAGCTGGGAATGAGCAGTATTTT. The chain joins TRBV2 to TRBJ2-3, with TRBD2 identical over 7 bases. The CDR3 extends over 16 amino acids. The V gene's germline CDR1 is SNHLY and CDR2 FYNNEI. The J segment lost 11 bases and the V segment lost 1 base, leaving 15 bases of the junction unmatched.

The CDR3 DNA sequence: TGTGCCAGCAGCTACAGGGATGGCTACACCTTC. Amino acid sequence: CASSYRDGYTF. The chain is built from TRBV11-2 and TRBJ1-2, with TRBD1 as a possible D gene (6 bases). Trimming removed 4 bases from V and 6 bases from J, with 6 bases in between. Germline CDR1 SGHAT, CDR2 FQNNGV. This CDR3 region has 11 residues.

This clonotype was detected many times. V usage is TRBV6-1 and J usage is TRBJ1-5; no clear D gene. With 4 bases removed from V and 4 bases from J, the gap between germline ends came to 2 bases. CDR3 length: 11 amino acids. CDR1 is MNHNS, CDR2 SASEGT, per germline. For the CDR3, the DNA is TGTGCCAGCAGTGTAAATCAGCCCCAGCATTTT. This codes for CASSVNQPQHF.

This chain links TRBV9 with TRBJ1-5; D not certain. Germline V gene lookup returns CDR1 SGDLS and CDR2 YYNGEE. The CDR3 totals 14 residues. The V end was cut by 2 bases, the J end by 11 bases, with 17 bases between. The CDR3 protein is CASSVQVAGETQHF. The DNA for the CDR3 is TGTGCCAGCAGCGTCCAGGTCGCCGGGGAGACCCAGCATTTT.

A remark on this clonotype: At one end the junction does not follow the germline gene, possibly because of a read error. This chain connects TRBV7-8 to TRBJ2-1; D tentatively reads TRBD1 or TRBD2 (5 bases each). The CDR3 covers 16 residues. Germline V gives CDR1 SGHVS, CDR2 FQNEAQ. The CDR3 protein is CASNLGVGSAPDEQFF. In DNA form, the CDR3 reads TGTGCCAGCAACTTAGGGGTAGGGAGCGCCCCGGATGAGCAGTTCTTC.

In this sample, this clonotype turned up a few times. The gene calls are TRBV2 and TRBJ1-1; a weak D match, TRBD1 (5 bases). This CDR3 has 14 amino acids. V gave up 5 bases and J gave up 1 base, with 11 bases separating them. Germline CDR1 reads SNHLY; CDR2 reads FYNNEI. In DNA, the CDR3 is TGTGCCAGCAGTCCCGACAGCGGGAACACTGAAGCTTTCTTT. Protein product: CASSPDSGNTEAFF. Supplemented by reference TRBV2 and TRBJ1-1, the full variable domain reads EPEVTQTPSHQVTQMGQEVILRCVPISNHLYFYWYRQILGQKVEFLVSFYNNEISEKSEIFDDQFSVERPDGSNFTLKIRSTKLEDSAMYFCASSPDSGNTEAFFGQGTRLTVV.